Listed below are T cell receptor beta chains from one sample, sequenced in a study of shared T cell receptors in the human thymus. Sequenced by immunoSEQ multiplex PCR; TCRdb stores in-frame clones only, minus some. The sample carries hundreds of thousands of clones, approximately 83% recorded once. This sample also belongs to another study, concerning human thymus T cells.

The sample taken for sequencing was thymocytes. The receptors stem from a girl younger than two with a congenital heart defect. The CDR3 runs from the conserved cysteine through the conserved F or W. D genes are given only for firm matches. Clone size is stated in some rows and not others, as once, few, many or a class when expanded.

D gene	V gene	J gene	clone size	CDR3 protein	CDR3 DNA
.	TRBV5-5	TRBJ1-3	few	CASSLRSGQLGNTIYF	TGTGCCAGCAGCTTGCGGTCCGGACAGCTCGGAAACACCATATATTTT
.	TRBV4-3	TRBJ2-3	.	CASSPPGDTQYF	TGCGCCAGCAGCCCACCGGGGGATACGCAGTATTTT
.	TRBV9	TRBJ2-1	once	CASSVAGNEQFF	TGTGCCAGCAGCGTAGCAGGAAATGAGCAGTTCTTC
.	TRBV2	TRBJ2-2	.	CASRGQTNTGELFF	TGTGCCAGCAGAGGACAGACTAACACCGGGGAGCTGTTTTTT
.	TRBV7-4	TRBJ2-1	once	CASSWIPSAENSYNEQFF	TGTGCCAGCAGCTGGATCCCTAGCGCAGAAAACTCCTACAATGAGCAGTTCTTC
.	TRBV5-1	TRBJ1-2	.	CASSHAWAGPNYGYTF	TGCGCCAGCAGCCACGCCTGGGCAGGGCCTAACTATGGCTACACCTTC
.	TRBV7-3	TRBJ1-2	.	CASSSHGSGGRQKSRVDYGYTF	TGTGCCAGCAGCTCCCACGGCTCCGGAGGGAGACAGAAAAGCCGGGTTGACTATGGCTACACCTTC
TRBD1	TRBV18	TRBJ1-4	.	CASSPRGRQGTEKLFF	TGTGCCAGCTCACCACGTGGGAGACAGGGGACTGAAAAACTGTTTTTT
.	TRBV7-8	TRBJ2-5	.	CASSPPRAKRSVETQYF	TGTGCCAGCAGCCCGCCGCGGGCTAAGCGGTCGGTAGAGACCCAGTACTTC
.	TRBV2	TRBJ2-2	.	CASSERVRLRELFF	TGTGCCAGCAGTGAGAGGGTGCGATTGAGGGAGCTGTTTTTT
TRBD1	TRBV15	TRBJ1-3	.	CATKGTASGNTIYF	TGTGCCACCAAAGGGACAGCCTCTGGAAACACCATATATTTT
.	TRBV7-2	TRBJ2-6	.	CASSFRGNRSSGANVLTF	TGTGCCAGCAGCTTTAGGGGTAACAGGAGCTCTGGGGCCAACGTCCTGACTTTC
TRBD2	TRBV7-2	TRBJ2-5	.	CASSGTSGAQETQYF	TGTGCCAGCAGCGGGACTAGCGGGGCCCAAGAGACCCAGTACTTC
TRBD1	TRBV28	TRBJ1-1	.	CASSLPDRATEAFF	TGTGCCAGCAGTTTACCCGACAGGGCCACTGAAGCTTTCTTT
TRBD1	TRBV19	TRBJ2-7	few	CASSTGTGRHEQYF	TGTGCCAGTTCTACCGGGACAGGGAGACACGAGCAGTACTTC
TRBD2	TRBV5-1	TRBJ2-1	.	CASSRTRGDEQFF	TGCGCCAGCAGTCGGACTAGGGGTGATGAGCAGTTCTTC
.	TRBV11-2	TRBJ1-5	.	CASSLEGTNQPQHF	TGTGCCAGCAGCTTGGAGGGGACTAATCAGCCCCAGCATTTT
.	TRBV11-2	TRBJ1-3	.	CASSPLRQTSGNTIYF	TGTGCCAGCAGCCCACTCAGACAGACGTCTGGAAACACCATATATTTT
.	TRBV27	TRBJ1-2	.	CASSPSRHYGYTF	TGTGCCAGCAGTCCGTCCCGTCACTATGGCTACACCTTC
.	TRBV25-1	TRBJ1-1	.	CASSELNRVPTEAFF	TGTGCCAGCAGTGAATTAAACAGGGTCCCTACTGAAGCTTTCTTT
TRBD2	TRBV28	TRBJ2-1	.	CASSLLFVGLAGGQNEYEQFF	TGTGCCAGCAGTTTGTTGTTTGTGGGACTAGCGGGGGGGCAGAACGAGTATGAGCAGTTCTTC
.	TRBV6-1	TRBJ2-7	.	CASSVRLKSGAHLRQYF	TGTGCCAGCAGTGTTAGATTGAAGTCAGGGGCGCACCTTCGGCAGTACTTC
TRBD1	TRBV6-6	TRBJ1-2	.	CASSYYPDRNYGYTF	TGTGCCAGCAGTTACTACCCGGACAGGAACTATGGCTACACCTTC
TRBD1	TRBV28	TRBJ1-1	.	CASSLAPLGQGNTEAFF	TGTGCCAGCAGTTTGGCCCCTCTCGGACAGGGGAACACTGAAGCTTTCTTT
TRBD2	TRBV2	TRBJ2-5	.	CASQAGPGNQETQYF	TGTGCCTCCCAAGCGGGGCCGGGTAATCAAGAGACCCAGTACTTC
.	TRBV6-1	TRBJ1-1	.	CASSAIEGMNTEAFF	TGTGCCAGCAGTGCTATCGAGGGCATGAACACTGAAGCTTTCTTT
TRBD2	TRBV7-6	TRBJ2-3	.	CASSLARLAGGPGTDTQYF	TGTGCCAGCAGCTTAGCGCGACTAGCGGGGGGGCCGGGCACAGATACGCAGTATTTT
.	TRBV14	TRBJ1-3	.	CASSQGGGNTIYF	TGTGCCAGCAGCCAAGGGGGCGGAAACACCATATATTTT
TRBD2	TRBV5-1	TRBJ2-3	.	CASSSGFKRGGSPSTDTQYF	TGCGCCAGCAGCAGCGGTTTCAAGCGGGGGGGATCACCTAGCACAGATACGCAGTATTTT
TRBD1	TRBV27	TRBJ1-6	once	CASSLFRDRGREKGGSYNSPLHF	TGTGCCAGCAGTTTATTTAGGGACAGGGGGCGGGAAAAGGGGGGCTCCTATAATTCACCCCTCCACTTT
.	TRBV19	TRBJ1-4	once	CASSPASEANEKLFF	TGTGCCAGTAGCCCAGCCAGTGAGGCTAATGAAAAACTGTTTTTT
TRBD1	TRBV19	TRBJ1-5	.	CASSHDRGDQPQHF	TGTGCCAGTAGCCATGACAGGGGGGATCAGCCCCAGCATTTT
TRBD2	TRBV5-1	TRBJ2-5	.	CASSSTASGLETQYF	TGCGCCAGCAGCTCGACCGCTAGCGGGCTGGAGACCCAGTACTTC
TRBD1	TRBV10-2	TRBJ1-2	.	CASSLLGTGNYGYTF	TGCGCCAGCAGTTTGTTGGGGACAGGGAACTATGGCTACACCTTC
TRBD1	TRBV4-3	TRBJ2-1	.	CASSRDIRDSRSSYNEQFF	TGCGCCAGCAGCCGGGATATCCGGGACAGTCGTAGCTCCTACAATGAGCAGTTCTTC
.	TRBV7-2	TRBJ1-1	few	CASSPRGKEDLNTEAFF	TGTGCCAGCAGCCCTCGGGGAAAAGAAGACCTGAACACTGAAGCTTTCTTT
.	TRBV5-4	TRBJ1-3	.	CASSFYRENTIYF	TGTGCCAGCAGCTTTTACAGGGAAAACACCATATATTTT
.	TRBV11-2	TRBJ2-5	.	CASSQTGSQETQYF	TGTGCCAGCAGCCAAACAGGGTCCCAAGAGACCCAGTACTTC
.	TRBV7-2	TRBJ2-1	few	CASSLDFMGQSDNEQFF	TGTGCCAGCAGCTTAGATTTTATGGGGCAATCGGACAATGAGCAGTTCTTC
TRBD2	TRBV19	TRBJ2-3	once	CATRGVGGITDTQYF	TGTGCCACCCGGGGGGTGGGGGGGATCACAGATACGCAGTATTTT
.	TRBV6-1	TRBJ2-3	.	CASSEDAQAPTDTQYF	TGTGCCAGCAGTGAAGACGCACAGGCCCCTACGGATACGCAGTATTTT
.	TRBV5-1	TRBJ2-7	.	CASSLRSGLNYEQYF	TGCGCCAGCAGCCTCCGCAGCGGGTTGAACTACGAGCAGTACTTC
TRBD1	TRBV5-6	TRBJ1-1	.	CASSARSRGRSEAFF	TGTGCCAGCAGCGCCCGATCGAGGGGGCGAAGTGAAGCTTTCTTT
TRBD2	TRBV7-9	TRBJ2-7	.	CASSLMVGGVYEQYF	TGTGCCAGCAGCTTGATGGTGGGAGGGGTCTACGAGCAGTACTTC
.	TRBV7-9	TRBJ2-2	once	CASSSPGVAGELFF	TGTGCCAGCAGCTCCCCAGGGGTCGCCGGGGAGCTGTTTTTT
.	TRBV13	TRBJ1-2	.	CASSPGLSANYGYTF	TGTGCCAGCAGCCCCGGACTTTCAGCTAACTATGGCTACACCTTC
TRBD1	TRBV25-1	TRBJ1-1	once	CASSEGTGQGGTEAFF	TGTGCCAGCAGTGAAGGAACTGGACAGGGGGGCACTGAAGCTTTCTTT
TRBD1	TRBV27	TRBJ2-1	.	CASSSGQGKNYNEQFF	TGTGCCAGCAGTTCGGGACAGGGGAAAAACTACAATGAGCAGTTCTTC
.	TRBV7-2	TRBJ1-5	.	CASSLQGQPQHF	TGTGCCAGCAGCCTACAGGGTCAGCCCCAGCATTTT
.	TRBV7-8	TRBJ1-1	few	CASTLLVLHGHTEAFF	TGTGCCAGCACCCTATTGGTCCTCCATGGTCACACTGAAGCTTTCTTT
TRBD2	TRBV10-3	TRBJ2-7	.	CAISEAVGLAGFSSYEQYF	TGTGCCATCAGTGAGGCGGTCGGGTTAGCGGGGTTTAGCTCCTACGAGCAGTACTTC
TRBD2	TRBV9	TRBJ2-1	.	CASSERLLERGSPLTEQFF	TGTGCCAGCAGCGAGCGGCTCTTGGAGCGGGGGTCACCCTTAACTGAGCAGTTCTTC
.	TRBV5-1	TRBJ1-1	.	CASSSKLMNTEAFF	TGCGCCAGCAGCTCCAAACTAATGAACACTGAAGCTTTCTTT
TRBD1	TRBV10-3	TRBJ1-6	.	CAISVNPPPTGKNSPLHF	TGTGCCATCAGTGTAAACCCCCCCCCGACAGGGAAGAATTCACCCCTCCACTTT
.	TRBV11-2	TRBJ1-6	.	CASSLLGGETGTGHSPLHF	TGTGCCAGCAGCTTATTAGGAGGGGAGACCGGGACGGGTCATTCACCCCTCCACTTT
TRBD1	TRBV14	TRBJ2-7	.	CASSQHLKGDRVREQYF	TGTGCCAGCAGCCAGCATCTAAAGGGGGACAGGGTCCGCGAGCAGTACTTC
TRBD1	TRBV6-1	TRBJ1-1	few	CASSSVPGQVQAFF	TGTGCCAGCAGTTCTGTCCCGGGACAGGTACAGGCTTTCTTT
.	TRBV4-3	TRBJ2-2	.	CASSQECKAGSNTGELFF	TGCGCCAGCAGCCAAGAATGCAAAGCGGGCTCGAACACCGGGGAGCTGTTTTTT
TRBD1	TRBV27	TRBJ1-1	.	CASSSKTGRSRAFF	TGTGCCAGCAGTTCCAAGACAGGGCGATCTCGAGCTTTCTTT